The 23 T cell receptor beta chains below come from one sample, sequenced in a study of regulatory dendritic cells for organ transplantation. TCRdb's table, derived via immunoSEQ multiplex PCR, lists solely in-frame clones and lacks some. The table lists 25,000 to 35,000 clones, roughly 80% of them singletons, with 0.1% in the top ten. Sequenced sample: naive CD4+ T cells from blood. Subset: CD45RA+ naive T cells. The receptors originated from a human donor in good health.

The rearrangement joins TRBV7-9 to TRBJ1-5, with D uncertain. V was shortened by 2 bases and J by 9 bases, with 5 bases between the two germline ends. This CDR3 is built from 11 residues. Germline CDR1 reads SEHNR; CDR2 reads FQNEAQ (reference sequence). CDR3 nucleotides: TGTGCCAGCAGCTTAAACGGGCCCCAGCATTTT. It codes for CASSLNGPQHF. Full variable domain (remainder filled in from reference TRBV7-9 and TRBJ1-5): DTGVSQNPRHKITKRGQNVTFRCDPISEHNRLYWYRQTLGQGPEFLTYFQNEAQLEKSRLLSDRFSAERPKGSFSTLEIQRTEQGDSAMYLCASSLNGPQHFGDGTRLSIL.

This clone was seen a few times. This chain links TRBV29-1 with TRBJ1-5; D gene ambiguous. The CDR3 is 14 amino acids. Between the trimmed V and J ends, which lost 4 bases and 5 bases, there was a span of 15 bases. Germline-derived CDR1 and CDR2 are SQVTM and ANQGSEA. CDR3 DNA sequence: TGCAGCGTTGGATTGGGCTCCCTCGATCAGCCCCAGCATTTT. This codes for CSVGLGSLDQPQHF.

This clone was found once. The J gene is TRBJ2-7, the V gene TRBV7-8, with D possibly TRBD1 on 6 matching bases. The CDR3 has 14 amino acids. In germline, CDR1 is SGHVS, CDR2 FQNEAQ. Trimming took off 5 bases at V and 4 bases at J, with 15 bases between the two ends. CDR3: CASSVGRGEYEQYF. Here the CDR3 DNA reads TGTGCCAGCAGCGTGGGCAGGGGAGAATACGAGCAGTACTTC.

J is TRBJ2-7 and V is TRBV28, with 7 nucleotides matching TRBD2. From germline, CDR1 is MDHEN and CDR2 SYDVKM. CDR3 length: 14 residues. Trimming at V came to 5 bases and at J to 5 bases, leaving 9 bases not matched to a gene. CDR3 bases: TGTGCCAGCAGTCCCCCGGGGGGTAGAAACGAGCAGTACTTC. It codes for CASSPPGGRNEQYF.

The V call is TRBV4-1, the J call TRBJ1-3, with D possibly matching TRBD1 (6 bases). V lost 0 bases, J lost 4 bases, and 10 bases lay in between. Germline lookup yields CDR1 MGHRA and CDR2 YSYEKL. The CDR3 sequence is 15 residues long. The CDR3 DNA follows: TGCGCCAGCAGCCAAGAGGGGGGGACAGGAAACACCATATATTTT. It yields the protein CASSQEGGTGNTIYF.

The gene calls are TRBV6-1 and TRBJ2-7; D unresolved. The germline gives CDR1 MNHNS, CDR2 SASEGT. This CDR3 has 14 amino acids. Trimming removed 2 bases at V and 6 bases at J, with 14 bases between. The CDR3 reads CASSESRKVVEQYF. Written as DNA, the CDR3 is TGTGCCAGCAGTGAATCCAGGAAGGTCGTCGAGCAGTACTTC.

This clone was seen a single time. The chain has TRBV5-1 and TRBJ1-6; TRBD1 matches 11 bases. V gave up 4 bases and J gave up 8 bases; unmatched junction bases: 2. The CDR3 covers 14 residues. Per the germline V gene, CDR1 is SGHRS and CDR2 is YFSETQ. CDR3 sequence: CASSGGQGDSPLHF. The CDR3 region has the DNA TGCGCCAGCAGCGGGGGACAGGGGGATTCACCCCTCCACTTT.

The CDR3 sequence is CASSPPDSPSTGELFF. The CDR3 nucleotides are TGTGCCAGCAGCCCCCCGGACAGTCCGTCTACCGGGGAGCTGTTTTTT. This chain links TRBV5-4 with TRBJ2-2, with a weak D call TRBD1 (6 bases). The CDR3 runs to 16 residues. In germline, CDR1 is SGHNT, CDR2 YYREEE (reference sequence). The V end was cut by 4 bases, the J end by 5 bases, with 18 bases between.

The chain uses TRBV10-3 and TRBJ2-7; 10 bases agree with TRBD1. This CDR3 is 13 amino acids long. The germline gives CDR1 ENHRY, CDR2 SYGVKD. Trimming at V came to 10 bases and at J to 2 bases, leaving 5 bases not matched to a gene. For the CDR3, the DNA is TGTGCCACGAGGGACAGGGGCCCCTACGAGCAGTACTTC. Protein: CATRDRGPYEQYF.

V is TRBV5-1 and J is TRBJ2-3; D perhaps matches TRBD2 (6 bases). The CDR3 runs to 16 residues. Trimming cost V 1 base and J 2 bases, with 14 bases left between them. Germline V gene sequence: CDR1 SGHRS, CDR2 YFSETQ. Here the CDR3 DNA reads TGCGCCAGCAGCTTGACCGCGGGGCCGACCACAGATACGCAGTATTTT. It specifies CASSLTAGPTTDTQYF.

The chain carries TRBV5-3 and TRBJ2-7, with a tentative D call TRBD1 (5 bases). TRBV5-3 is assigned to the ORF class and has an uncertain function. The CDR3 has 13 residues. Trimming left V 3 bases short and J 6 bases short, with 13 bases between. CDR3 coding DNA: TGTGCCAGAAGCTATAGGGCGCAGGGCGAGCAGTACTTC. This encodes CARSYRAQGEQYF.

The chain links TRBV6-1 to TRBJ2-1; a weak D match, TRBD2 (6 bases). CDR1 is MNHNS, CDR2 SASEGT, per germline. CDR3 length: 15 amino acids. Trimming pared 5 bases from V and 6 bases from J, leaving 17 bases between. CDR3 amino acids: CASSTAKGRLNEQFF. CDR3 bases: TGTGCCAGCAGTACAGCGAAGGGGAGGCTCAATGAGCAGTTCTTC.

This rearrangement joins TRBV7-2 to TRBJ2-3, with a tentative D call TRBD2 (5 bases). CDR1 and CDR2 (germline): SGHTA, FQGNSA. The V gene lost 5 bases and the J gene lost 0 bases, with 12 bases spanning the gap. The CDR3 is 15 amino acids. In nucleotides, the CDR3 is TGTGCCAGCAGCCTAAGAGGGCAAAGCACAGATACGCAGTATTTT. Its translation: CASSLRGQSTDTQYF.

The CDR3 bases are TGTGCCAGCTCACCGGACAGGAGCAATCAGCCCCAGCATTTT. It translates to CASSPDRSNQPQHF. The chain employs TRBV18 and TRBJ1-5, with 7 bases that match TRBD1. V dropped 3 bases and J dropped 1; count of bases not matched to a gene: 0. The CDR3 spans 14 residues. Germline CDR1 KGHSH, CDR2 LQKENI.

The chain joins TRBV7-6 to TRBJ1-3; 8 bases agree with TRBD1. After removal of 5 bases from V and 4 bases from J, the junction contained 13 bases not matched to a gene. This CDR3 spans 17 amino acids. Germline loops: CDR1 SGHVS, CDR2 FNYEAQ. This CDR3 is CASSNRGQGPGGNTIYF. CDR3 in DNA: TGTGCCAGCAGCAACCGAGGACAGGGTCCGGGGGGAAACACCATATATTTT.

The rearrangement uses TRBV7-9 and TRBJ2-7; TRBD2 agrees at 8 bases. Germline loops: CDR1 SEHNR, CDR2 FQNEAQ (reference sequence). The CDR3 runs 15 residues. J lost 2 bases, V lost 5 bases, and 8 bases had no gene match. The chain's CDR3 is CASSPGGGRTYEQYF. The CDR3 region has the DNA TGTGCCAGCAGCCCGGGAGGGGGGAGGACCTACGAGCAGTACTTC. Together with reference TRBV7-9 and TRBJ2-7, the CDR3 gives the full variable domain: DTGVSQNPRHKITKRGQNVTFRCDPISEHNRLYWYRQTLGQGPEFLTYFQNEAQLEKSRLLSDRFSAERPKGSFSTLEIQRTEQGDSAMYLCASSPGGGRTYEQYFGPGTRLTVT.

The chain recombines TRBV27 with TRBJ1-6; the match to TRBD1 covers 7 bases. V shed 4 bases, J shed 10 bases, and the junction held 7 bases outside the gene matches. Germline loops: CDR1 MNHEY, CDR2 SMNVEV (reference sequence). CDR3 size: 14 residues. CDR3 nucleotides: TGTGCCAGCAGTTCCTATGACAGGGCCTCACCCCTCCACTTT. Protein sequence: CASSSYDRASPLHF.

V and J are TRBV6-6 and TRBJ2-3; D unclear. V was trimmed by 4 bases and J by 3 bases, leaving 2 bases between them. CDR1 and CDR2 from the germline V gene are MNHNY and SVGAGI (reference sequence). The CDR3 is 11 amino acids. The CDR3 spells CASSSTDTQYF. The CDR3, as DNA: TGTGCCAGCAGTTCTACAGATACGCAGTATTTT.

The chain couples TRBV6-5 to TRBJ1-6, with a possible D match to TRBD1 (6 bases). The V end lost 3 bases, the J end lost 8 bases, and 17 bases lay between the germline ends. The CDR3 is 16 residues long. CDR1 and CDR2 (germline): MNHEY, SVGAGI. This CDR3 reads CASSYNLDRLYSPLHF. The CDR3 bases are TGTGCCAGCAGTTATAACCTAGACAGGCTATATTCACCCCTCCACTTT.

In its sample, this clone was seen a few times. The chain carries TRBV7-9 and TRBJ1-5, with 9 nucleotides matching TRBD1. The CDR3 has 18 residues. Germline CDR1 and CDR2: SEHNR and FQNEAQ (reference sequence). The junction had 14 bases not matched to a gene; V was cut back by 1 base and J by 7 bases. CDR3 coding DNA: TGTGCCAGCAGCTTAGGCAACAGACAGGGGGATTTAGGACAGCCCCAGCATTTT. It translates to CASSLGNRQGDLGQPQHF. The full variable domain, in which reference TRBV7-9 and TRBJ1-5 provide the parts outside the CDR3, is DTGVSQNPRHKITKRGQNVTFRCDPISEHNRLYWYRQTLGQGPEFLTYFQNEAQLEKSRLLSDRFSAERPKGSFSTLEIQRTEQGDSAMYLCASSLGNRQGDLGQPQHFGDGTRLSIL.

The V gene is TRBV6-1, the J gene TRBJ1-2; 8 nucleotides line up with TRBD1. The CDR3 loop spans 14 amino acids. Germline trimming cut 0 bases from V and 8 bases from J; bases unmatched to any gene: 5. Germline V lookup: CDR1 MNHNS, CDR2 SASEGT. The DNA of the CDR3 is TGTGCCAGCAGTGAAGCCAGGGGGCTGGAGGGCTACACCTTC. Protein: CASSEARGLEGYTF.

The chain carries TRBV7-2 and TRBJ1-6; 8 bases line up with TRBD1. This CDR3 comprises 16 residues. CDR1 and CDR2 from the germline V gene are SGHTA and FQGNSA. J lost 9 bases, V lost 1 base, and 8 bases had no gene match. CDR3 DNA sequence: TGTGCCAGCAGCTTAGATTCGGGACAGGTGGGTTCACCCCTCCACTTT. It codes for CASSLDSGQVGSPLHF.

DNA of the CDR3: TGTGCCACCAGCAGGGACCCAGGGCGCGGAAACACCATATATTTT. Its translation is CATSRDPGRGNTIYF. This chain joins TRBV15 and TRBJ1-3; tentative D call: TRBD1 (5 bases). CDR3 length equals 15 residues. The germline V gene has CDR1 LNHNV and CDR2 YYDKDF (reference sequence). Between the trimmed V and J ends, which lost 3 bases and 4 bases, there was a span of 13 bases.